These T cell receptor beta chains were read from a single sample in a study of Graves' ophthalmopathy and Graves' hyperthyroidism. TCRdb independently ran MiXCR on the multiplex PCR reads; one entry per CDR3 protein. The sample has approximately 700,000 distinct CDR3 sequences, roughly 41% seen once. Sequencing was performed on peripheral blood. These receptors all come from an adult man with Graves' ophthalmopathy. Both conserved end residues are trimmed from each CDR3.

V,J,length,CDR3
TRBV11-1,TRBJ1-1,12,ASSLETGDTEAF
TRBV15,TRBJ1-3,15,ATSRVPQDSSGNTIY
TRBV6-5,TRBJ1-2,13,ASSHWDGTNYGYT
TRBV2,TRBJ2-5,7,ASRGQFY
TRBV7-9,TRBJ1-4,13,ASSRQGDTNEKLF
TRBV12-3/TRBV12-4,TRBJ1-4,12,ASSFLGEREKLF
TRBV7-2,TRBJ2-5,13,ASSFSRSGLGTQY
TRBV11-2,TRBJ2-7,12,ASSSGLISYEQY
TRBV29-1,TRBJ2-5,9,TVEARKTQY
TRBV5-1,TRBJ2-2,13,ASSLNGRDTGELF
TRBV10-2,TRBJ1-2,10,ASTGQVGGYT
TRBV7-2,TRBJ2-3,12,ASSQIHEDLMRY
TRBV7-3,TRBJ1-1,12,ASSQGGSNTEAF
TRBV9,TRBJ2-2,11,ASREPNTGELF
TRBV7-2,TRBJ2-7,10,ASSLTDREQY
TRBV19,TRBJ2-5,14,ASSIGGQGLGETQY
TRBV5-1,TRBJ1-2,13,ASSTGQPKQGGYT
TRBV7-8,TRBJ1-5,13,ASSLKEGINQPQH
TRBV6-5,TRBJ2-5,11,ASSWAVWETQY
TRBV12-3/TRBV12-4,TRBJ1-5,12,ASSPDGPNQPQH
TRBV9,TRBJ1-1,12,ASSQQYMNTEAF
TRBV5-1,TRBJ1-1,12,ASSPGSGNTEAF
TRBV7-8,TRBJ1-3,15,ASSPRDRGDSGNTIY
TRBV7-2,TRBJ1-2,11,ASSSTGDAGYT
TRBV4-1,TRBJ1-4,13,ASSQLGGTNEKLF
TRBV12-3/TRBV12-4,TRBJ2-7,12,ASRSTGSSYEQY
TRBV10-3,TRBJ2-7,14,AISDVSRGRTYEQY
TRBV14,TRBJ2-2,11,ASSQGGHGELF
TRBV7-7,TRBJ2-5,11,ASSPDSYETQY
TRBV19,TRBJ1-2,13,ASSRYRGRIYGYT
TRBV20-1,TRBJ1-5,13,SARLGVRGVGPQH
TRBV9,TRBJ1-4,13,ASSPSGGSGEKLF
TRBV7-9,TRBJ1-1,12,ASSPDTSNTEAF
TRBV5-6,TRBJ2-5,12,ASSYDRVVETQY
TRBV6-2/TRBV6-3,TRBJ2-7,11,ASTVGAPNEQY
TRBV10-3,TRBJ2-6,13,ASSPTGPWANVLT
TRBV19,TRBJ2-2,10,ASSIGWGELF
TRBV7-6,TRBJ2-2,14,ASSSSSGGFNGELF
TRBV10-3,TRBJ1-2,12,ASSGQGGNDGYT
TRBV4-3,TRBJ1-1,14,ASSQGRWYTNTEAF
TRBV9,TRBJ1-1,14,ASTTTGEVPNTEAF
TRBV7-4,TRBJ1-5,22,ASSFKVRSCSEKSMDRENQPQH
TRBV13,TRBJ1-2,13,ASSLGLGGEGGYT
TRBV9,TRBJ2-5,13,ASSVAGATGETQY
TRBV4-3,TRBJ1-2,12,ASSKDGPNYGYT
TRBV9,TRBJ1-6,13,ASSAGWAGHSPLH
TRBV12-3/TRBV12-4,TRBJ1-5,11,ASKGQGAGTQH
TRBV9,TRBJ1-2,13,ASSVGQGADYGYT
TRBV7-6,TRBJ2-7,11,ASSLRDAGELY
TRBV11-1,TRBJ2-5,13,ASRPTLGSQETQY
TRBV29-1,TRBJ1-1,12,SVGAGAKNTEAF
TRBV9,TRBJ1-1,10,ASSPGWAEAF
TRBV11-2,TRBJ2-7,15,ASSSTKTSGASYEQY
TRBV2,TRBJ1-1,16,ASSVRDWGRESGTEAF
TRBV7-9,TRBJ1-3,14,ASSLNSGLDRNTIY
TRBV12-3/TRBV12-4,TRBJ2-2,11,ASRGAWTGELF
TRBV6-5,TRBJ2-7,9,ARDSSYEQY
TRBV15,TRBJ2-7,11,ATGSTGSYEQY
TRBV7-6,TRBJ1-5,13,ASSLLSGALQPQH
TRBV20-1,TRBJ1-2,9,SARGGGGYT